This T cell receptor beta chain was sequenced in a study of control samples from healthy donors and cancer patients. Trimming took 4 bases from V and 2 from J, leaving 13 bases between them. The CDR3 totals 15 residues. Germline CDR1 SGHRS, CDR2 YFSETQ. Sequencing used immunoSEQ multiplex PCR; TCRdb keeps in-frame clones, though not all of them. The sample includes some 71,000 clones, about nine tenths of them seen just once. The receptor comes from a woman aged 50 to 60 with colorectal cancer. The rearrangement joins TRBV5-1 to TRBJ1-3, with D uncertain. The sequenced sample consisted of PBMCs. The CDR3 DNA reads TGCGCCAGCAGCCCTACTACGTCTACTGGAAACACCATATATTTT. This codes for CASSPTTSTGNTIYF.